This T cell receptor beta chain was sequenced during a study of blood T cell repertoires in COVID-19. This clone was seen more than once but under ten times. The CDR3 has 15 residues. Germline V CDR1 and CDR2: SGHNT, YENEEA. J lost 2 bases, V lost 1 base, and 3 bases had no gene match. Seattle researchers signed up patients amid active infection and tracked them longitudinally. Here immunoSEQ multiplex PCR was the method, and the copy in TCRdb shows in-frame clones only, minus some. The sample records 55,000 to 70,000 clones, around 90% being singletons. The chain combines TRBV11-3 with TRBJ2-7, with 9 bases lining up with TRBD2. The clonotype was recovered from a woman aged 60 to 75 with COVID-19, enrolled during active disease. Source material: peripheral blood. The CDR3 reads CASSLGGGAPYEQYF. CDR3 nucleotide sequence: TGTGCCAGCAGCTTAGGCGGGGGGGCCCCCTACGAGCAGTACTTC.